This TCR beta chain appears in the sequencing data of a study of vaccination effects on CD4 cells after COVID-19. Cultured cells yielded isolated CD4+ T cells after more than nine days. Regarding this clone: Its antigen remains unknown.

TCRdb's table, derived via immunoSEQ multiplex PCR, lists solely in-frame clones and lacks some. The sample shows about 53,000 clones, about 83% of them seen only once. V gave up 2 bases and J gave up 0 bases, with 17 bases separating them. The germline V gene has CDR1 KGHSH and CDR2 LQKENI. The CDR3 length is 18 residues. This chain links TRBV18 with TRBJ1-3, with D tentatively TRBD1 (6 bases). Sequencing used CD4+ T cells from PBMCs cultured without peptide, obtained before COVID-19 vaccination. This TCR came from a human donor who received a COVID-19 vaccine. The CDR3 protein is CASSPLLTGGDSGNTIYF. The CDR3 DNA sequence: TGTGCCAGCTCACCATTACTGACAGGCGGTGACTCTGGAAACACCATATATTTT. The full variable domain, completed using reference TRBV18 and TRBJ1-3, is NAGVMQNPRHLVRRRGQEARLRCSPMKGHSHVYWYRQLPEEGLKFMVYLQKENIIDESGMPKERFSAEFPKEGPSILRIQQVVRGDSAAYFCASSPLLTGGDSGNTIYFGEGSWLTVV.